Shown below are 7 T cell receptor beta chains from a single sample sequenced in a study of T cells in Graves' hyperthyroidism and ophthalmopathy. Regions amplified from RNA transcripts were the TCR beta CDR3 regions. First-round RT-PCR of the TCR CDR3 relied on the HTBI primer set. TCRdb ran MiXCR on the multiplex PCR reads and lists one entry per CDR3 protein. The sample yields roughly 290,000 distinct CDR3 sequences, about a sixth seen once. Input material: blood. Receptor source: a woman in her fifties or sixties with Graves' ophthalmopathy.

The chain carries TRBV10-2 and TRBJ2-2, with a tentative D call TRBD2 (6 bases). In germline, CDR1 is WSHSY, CDR2 SAAADI. The CDR3 contains 15 residues. The ends were cut back, 7 bases at V and 4 bases at J, with 16 bases in the middle. CDR3 sequence reads: CASNGEVPGTGELFF. The CDR3 DNA reads as TGCGCCAGCAACGGGGAGGTCCCGGGCACCGGGGAGCTGTTTTTT.

This clonotype has a count of ten or more. The chain employs TRBV20-1 and TRBJ2-3; 14 nucleotides agree with TRBD2. J gave up 4 bases and V 3 bases, and 6 bases lay outside the gene matches. CDR3 size: 16 residues. CDR1 DFQATT and CDR2 SNEGSKA come from the germline V gene (reference sequence). CDR3 nucleotides: TGCAGTGCTAGGTGGACTAGCGGGAGGCAAGCAGATACGCAGTATTTT. This encodes CSARWTSGRQADTQYF.

The chain joins TRBV5-1 to TRBJ1-3; no reliable D call. Trimming took off 0 bases at V and 0 bases at J, with 7 bases between the two ends. The CDR3 spans 15 residues. The germline V gene encodes CDR1 SGHRS and CDR2 YFSETQ. In DNA form, the CDR3 reads TGCGCCAGCAGCTTGGAGGCAGCCTCTGGAAACACCATATATTTT. Protein product: CASSLEAASGNTIYF.

This clonotype was observed a few times. J is TRBJ1-6 and V is TRBV6-1; the D gene is possibly TRBD1 (5 bases). CDR1 is MNHNS and CDR2 is SASEGT in the germline V gene. Trimming took off 6 bases at V and 7 bases at J, with 10 bases between the two ends. CDR3 size: 13 residues. CDR3 sequence: CASRKTVNSPLHF. CDR3 bases: TGTGCCAGCAGGAAGACAGTGAATTCACCCCTCCACTTT.

This clonotype showed up many times. The V call is TRBV2, the J call TRBJ2-3, with 10 nucleotides matching TRBD2. CDR1 SNHLY and CDR2 FYNNEI come from the germline V gene. The CDR3 runs to 16 residues. The trim removed 11 bases at V and 5 bases at J, leaving 16 bases unmatched. CDR3 sequence reads: CACGRGGAGGRDTQYF. DNA for the CDR3: TGTGCCTGCGGTAGGGGAGGAGCGGGGGGGAGAGATACGCAGTATTTT.

The chain links TRBV11-2 to TRBJ2-1; weak D call: TRBD1 (6 bases). The V end lost 5 bases, the J end lost 11 bases, and 13 bases lay between the germline ends. Germline V gene lookup returns CDR1 SGHAT and CDR2 FQNNGV. The CDR3 has 12 residues. In nucleotides, the CDR3 is TGTGCCAGCAGCGGCCTCGGACAGAAGCAGTTCTTC. It is translated as CASSGLGQKQFF.

In its sample, this clonotype was seen many times. This sequence joins TRBV6-1 and TRBJ1-3, with a weak D call TRBD1 (6 bases). Per the germline V gene, CDR1 is MNHNS and CDR2 is SASEGT. This CDR3 contains 16 residues. Trimming took 6 bases from V and 0 from J, leaving 15 bases between them. The CDR3 is CASRIDRSSSGNTIYF. The CDR3 DNA is TGTGCCAGCAGGATCGACAGGTCAAGCTCTGGAAACACCATATATTTT.